This T cell receptor beta chain was sequenced in a study of T cell responses to AZD1222 COVID-19 vaccine. Study findings and constraints: Two doses of AZD1222 preceded a rise in Spike-specific TCR breadth and depth. The donors showed a predominance of white British ancestry and of females, with possible underestimation of clonal diversity.

As to this clone: Its antigen remains unknown.

CDR3 length: 18 residues. The germline V and J ends were trimmed by 0 bases and 0 bases, with 15 bases remaining between them. Method: immunoSEQ multiplex PCR; TCRdb's copy keeps in-frame clones and lacks some. The sample yields 150,000 to 200,000 clones, 92% seen once. This clonotype was obtained from an adult who received the AZD1222 COVID-19 vaccine. This chain joins TRBV5-3 and TRBJ2-2; TRBD2 might be the D (6 bases). TRBV5-3 is classed as an ORF, of uncertain function. Sequenced material: peripheral blood, taken 28 days after the second AZD1222 dose. The CDR3: CARSLESSDFPNTGELFF. The CDR3 coding sequence is TGTGCCAGAAGCTTGGAATCTAGCGATTTTCCGAACACCGGGGAGCTGTTTTTT.